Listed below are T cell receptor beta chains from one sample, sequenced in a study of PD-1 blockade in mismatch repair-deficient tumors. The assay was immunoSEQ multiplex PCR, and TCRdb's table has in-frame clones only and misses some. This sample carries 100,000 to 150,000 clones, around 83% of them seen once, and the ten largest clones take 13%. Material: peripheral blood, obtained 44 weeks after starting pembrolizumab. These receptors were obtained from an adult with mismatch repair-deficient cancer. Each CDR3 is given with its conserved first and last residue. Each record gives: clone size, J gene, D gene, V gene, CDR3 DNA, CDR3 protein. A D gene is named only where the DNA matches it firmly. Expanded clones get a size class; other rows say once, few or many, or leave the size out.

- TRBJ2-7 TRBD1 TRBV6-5 TGTGCCAGCAGTTCCAACACCGGGACAGGGTTTTACGAGCAGTACTTC CASSSNTGTGFYEQYF
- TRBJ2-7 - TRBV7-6 TGTGCCAGCAGCTTAGGGGAGGGGGGGTCAGGGTCCTACGAGCAGTACTTC CASSLGEGGSGSYEQYF
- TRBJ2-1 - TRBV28 TGTGCCACCGAACAGGGGCTAGCGGACCACAATGAGCAGTTCTTC CATEQGLADHNEQFF
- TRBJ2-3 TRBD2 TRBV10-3 TGTGCCACTGGCCCGGGGACTAGCGGAACAGATACGCAGTATTTT CATGPGTSGTDTQYF
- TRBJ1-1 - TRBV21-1 TGTGCCAGCAGCAAGACCCCGGACGAGAACACTGAAGCTTTCTTT CASSKTPDENTEAFF
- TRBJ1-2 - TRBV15 TGTGCCACCAGCATATCAAGAACTCCTAACTATGGCTACACCTTC CATSISRTPNYGYTF
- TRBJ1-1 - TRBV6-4 TGTGCCAGCAGTGACCGCTCCAGATTGGTTAACACTGAAGCTTTCTTT CASSDRSRLVNTEAFF
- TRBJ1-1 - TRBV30 TGTGCCTGGAGGCTCAATCAGGACACTGAAGCTTTCTTT CAWRLNQDTEAFF
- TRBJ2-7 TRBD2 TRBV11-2 TGTGCCAGCAGCTTAGAAGGTCGCCTAGCGGGAAAGGACGAGCAGTACTTC CASSLEGRLAGKDEQYF
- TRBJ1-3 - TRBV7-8 TGTGCCAGCAGCTCATCCGGGACCGGTGAAGACACCATATATTTT CASSSSGTGEDTIYF
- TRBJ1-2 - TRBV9 TGTGCCAGCAGCGTAGTGGGGAACCTTTATGGCTACACCTTC CASSVVGNLYGYTF
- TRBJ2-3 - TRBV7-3 TGTGCCAGCAGCTTACCGGGAGATACGCAGTATTTT CASSLPGDTQYF
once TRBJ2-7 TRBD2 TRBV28 TGTGCCAGCAGTTTATGGCTAGCGGGAGACGAGCAGTACTTC CASSLWLAGDEQYF
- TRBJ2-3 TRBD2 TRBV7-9 TGTGCCAGCAGCTTAGTAGGCGGGAGGGCCCCAGATACGCAGTATTTT CASSLVGGRAPDTQYF
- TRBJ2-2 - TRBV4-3 TGCGCCAGCAGCCAAGATAATCAGCCATACACCGGGGAGCTGTTTTTT CASSQDNQPYTGELFF
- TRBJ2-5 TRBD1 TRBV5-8 TGTGCCAGCAGCCGACCGGGACAGGGGCCGGGGACCCAGTACTTC CASSRPGQGPGTQYF
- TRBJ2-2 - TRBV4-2 TGTGCCAGCAGTCTTCGGGACGCCGAGACCGGGGAGCTGTTTTTT CASSLRDAETGELFF
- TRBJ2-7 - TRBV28 TGTGCCAGCGACGGTGGCCAGGGGGAGCAGTACTTC CASDGGQGEQYF
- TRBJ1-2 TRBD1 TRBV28 TGTGCCAGCAGTTCGGGACAGCTCTATGGCTACACCTTC CASSSGQLYGYTF
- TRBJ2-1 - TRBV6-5 TGTGCCAGCAGTTACTCGGGGACGGGATACAATGAGCAGTTCTTC CASSYSGTGYNEQFF
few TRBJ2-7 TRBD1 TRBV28 TGTGCCGGACAGGGGGCACCCTCCTACGAGCAGTACTTC CAGQGAPSYEQYF
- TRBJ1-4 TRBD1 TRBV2 TGTGCCAGCAGTCAGGGGGAAACTAATGAAAAACTGTTTTTT CASSQGETNEKLFF
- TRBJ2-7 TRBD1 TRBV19 TGTGCCAGTAGTATGGGACAGGGGCCCTACGAGCAGTACTTC CASSMGQGPYEQYF
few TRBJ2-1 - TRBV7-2 TGTGCCAGCAGCCCCATTGGAAGCCTAAACAATGAGCAGTTCTTC CASSPIGSLNNEQFF
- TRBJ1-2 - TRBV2 TGTGCCAGCAGAGCCGATCGCCCCGGAGAACTTAACTATGGCTACACCTTC CASRADRPGELNYGYTF
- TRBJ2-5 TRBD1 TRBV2 TGTGCCAGCAGGCTAACTTCCGTGGTCAGGGGGTTCCAAGAGACCCAGTACTTC CASRLTSVVRGFQETQYF
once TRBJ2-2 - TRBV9 TGTGCCAGCAGCCCGGTTACAGGGCTACCCGGGGAGCTGTTTTTT CASSPVTGLPGELFF
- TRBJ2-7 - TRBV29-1 TGCAGCGTTGAGGACTCCAGGCACTCCTACGAGCAGTACTTC CSVEDSRHSYEQYF
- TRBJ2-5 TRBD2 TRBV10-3 TGTGCCATCAGTGAACATACAGGAGCGGGAGGGCCCCAGTTCCCAGAGACCCAGTACTTC CAISEHTGAGGPQFPETQYF
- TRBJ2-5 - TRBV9 TGTGCCAGCAGCGAGGCAGGCTACCAAGAGACCCAGTACTTC CASSEAGYQETQYF
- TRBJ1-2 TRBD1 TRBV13 TGTGCCAGCAGCCCCCGGACAGGGGGCTTCTCTAACTATGGCTACACCTTC CASSPRTGGFSNYGYTF
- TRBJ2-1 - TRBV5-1 TGCGCCAGCAGCTTGGTTAGTAGCGAGCAGTTCTTC CASSLVSSEQFF
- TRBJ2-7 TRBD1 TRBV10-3 TGTGCCATCAGGACAGGGCCCTTGAGGTACGAGCAGTACTTC CAIRTGPLRYEQYF
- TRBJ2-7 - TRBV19 TGTGCCAGCCCGCCTTTGAGGAGCTCCTACGAGCAGTACTTC CASPPLRSSYEQYF
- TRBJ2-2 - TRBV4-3 TGCGCCAGCAGCCAAGATCTGGGTAGCACCGGGGAGCTGTTTTTT CASSQDLGSTGELFF
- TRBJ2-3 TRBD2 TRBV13 TGTGCCAGCAGCCCCACGACTAGCCCGGATACGCAGTATTTT CASSPTTSPDTQYF
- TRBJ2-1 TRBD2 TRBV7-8 TGTGCCAGCAGCCCGGGACTAGCGGGAACGGCTGAGCAGTTCTTC CASSPGLAGTAEQFF
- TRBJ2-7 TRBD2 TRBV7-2 TGTGCCAGCAGCCGTAGCGGGAGCTCCTACGAGCAGTACTTC CASSRSGSSYEQYF
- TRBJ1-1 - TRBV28 TGTGCCAGCAGTTCCTCCCCCCCCGGGACGTTGGACACTGAAGCTTTCTTT CASSSSPPGTLDTEAFF
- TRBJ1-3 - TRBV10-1 TGCGCCAGCAGTGAAGGTCGGGGGTCTGGAAACACCATATATTTT CASSEGRGSGNTIYF
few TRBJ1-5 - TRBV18 TGTGCCAGCTCACCTACACAGCTGCGGGAGGCCCAGCATTTT CASSPTQLREAQHF
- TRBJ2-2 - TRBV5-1 TGCGCCAGTTCACCAGCGGAGTTTACCGGGGAGCTGTTTTTT CASSPAEFTGELFF
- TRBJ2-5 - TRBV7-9 TGTGCCAGCAGCTCTACGGACGGATTACTAGGGGAGACCCAGTACTTC CASSSTDGLLGETQYF
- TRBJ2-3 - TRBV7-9 TGTGCCAGCAGCGCAACCGACTTCACAGATACGCAGTATTTT CASSATDFTDTQYF
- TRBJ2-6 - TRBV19 TGTGCCAGTAGCCCGGGACTGACCTCTGGGGCCAACGTCCTGACTTTC CASSPGLTSGANVLTF